A selection of T cell receptor beta chains follows, all from one sample in a study of blood T cell repertoires in COVID-19. TCRdb's copy holds only in-frame clones and misses some; the assay was immunoSEQ multiplex PCR. Here the sample spans about 210,000 clones, roughly nine tenths being singletons. The sequenced material came from peripheral blood. The receptors originated from a middle-aged man with acute or convalescent COVID-19. CDR3s include the opening cysteine and the closing phenylalanine or tryptophan. D genes are given only for firm matches. Expanded clones are given a class, and other clones once, few, many or no size at all.

v_gene	abundance	d_gene	j_gene	CDR3aa	CDR3nt
TRBV5-5	NA	NA	TRBJ2-5	CASIPGLAPGETQYF	TGTGCCAGCATCCCTGGTTTAGCCCCAGGGGAGACCCAGTACTTC
TRBV18	NA	TRBD1	TRBJ1-1	CASSPDRVDTEAFF	TGTGCCAGCTCACCGGACAGGGTGGATACTGAAGCTTTCTTT
TRBV10-2	NA	TRBD2	TRBJ2-5	CASRVTSGGHQETQYF	TGCGCCAGCAGAGTGACTAGCGGGGGACACCAAGAGACCCAGTACTTC
TRBV6-5	NA	NA	TRBJ2-7	CASQADRPSEQYF	TGTGCCAGCCAAGCCGACAGGCCCTCCGAGCAGTACTTC
TRBV3-1/TRBV3-2	NA	NA	TRBJ1-2	CASTSSAQGYYGYTF	TGTGCCAGCACCTCGAGTGCTCAGGGATACTATGGCTACACCTTC
TRBV2	NA	TRBD2	TRBJ2-3	CASTSLAGGTDTQYF	TGTGCCAGCACCTCACTAGCGGGGGGCACAGATACGCAGTATTTT
TRBV5-1	NA	NA	TRBJ2-1	CASSPIPDSGNEQFF	TGCGCCAGCAGCCCAATCCCGGACAGCGGTAATGAGCAGTTCTTC
TRBV29-1	NA	TRBD1	TRBJ1-6	CSVQEQGVGDSPLHF	TGCAGCGTCCAAGAGCAGGGGGTAGGCGATTCACCCCTCCACTTT
TRBV2	NA	NA	TRBJ2-1	CASSPARVGYNEQFF	TGTGCCAGCAGCCCCGCGAGGGTAGGGTACAATGAGCAGTTCTTC
TRBV24-1	once	NA	TRBJ2-7	CATSEVGVYEQYF	TGTGCCACCAGTGAGGTCGGAGTCTACGAGCAGTACTTC
TRBV9	NA	TRBD2	TRBJ2-2	CASSASGRGTGELFF	TGTGCCAGCAGCGCTAGCGGGAGGGGGACCGGGGAGCTGTTTTTT
TRBV7-2	NA	TRBD2	TRBJ2-7	CASSLEERGLAGSYEQYF	TGTGCCAGCAGCTTAGAAGAGAGAGGACTAGCGGGTTCCTACGAGCAGTACTTC
TRBV2	NA	NA	TRBJ2-5	CARSVSQGPQYF	TGTGCCAGGAGTGTATCCCAGGGGCCCCAGTACTTC
TRBV5-1	few	NA	TRBJ1-1	CASSLATVAQAEAFF	TGCGCCAGCAGCTTGGCGACAGTCGCTCAAGCTGAAGCTTTCTTT
TRBV24-1	NA	TRBD2	TRBJ2-1	CATQTSGGGEQFF	TGTGCCACACAGACTAGCGGGGGTGGAGAGCAGTTCTTC
TRBV4-1	NA	TRBD1	TRBJ1-2	CASSPALDRGQRGYTF	TGCGCCAGCAGCCCAGCTTTAGACAGGGGGCAAAGGGGCTACACCTTC
TRBV19	NA	NA	TRBJ2-1	CASSIEGRDGRGEFF	TGTGCCAGTAGTATCGAAGGACGTGATGGGAGGGGGGAGTTCTTC
TRBV7-8	NA	NA	TRBJ1-5	CASSLRGSNQPQHF	TGTGCCAGCAGCTTAAGAGGGAGCAATCAGCCCCAGCATTTT
TRBV29-1	NA	NA	TRBJ1-2	CSAEGRGANYGYTF	TGCAGCGCCGAGGGCAGGGGCGCTAACTATGGCTACACCTTC
TRBV19	NA	TRBD1	TRBJ2-7	CASSPYWTGLYEQYF	TGTGCCAGTAGTCCGTACTGGACAGGGTTATACGAGCAGTACTTC
TRBV29-1	NA	NA	TRBJ1-1	CSARGGRGGNNTEAFF	TGCAGCGCCCGAGGGGGTCGTGGGGGCAACAACACTGAAGCTTTCTTT
TRBV27	NA	TRBD2	TRBJ2-3	CASSSPGLVGDTQYF	TGTGCCAGCAGTTCTCCAGGACTAGTCGGGGATACGCAGTATTTT
TRBV7-2	NA	TRBD2	TRBJ2-3	CASSSRLAGSTDTQYF	TGTGCCAGCAGCTCAAGACTAGCGGGAAGCACAGATACGCAGTATTTT
TRBV6-4	NA	NA	TRBJ2-2	CASRSNSPNRAGELFF	TGTGCCAGCAGATCCAATTCCCCCAATCGCGCCGGGGAGCTGTTTTTT
TRBV29-1	NA	TRBD1	TRBJ1-2	CSVRQGDYGYTF	TGCAGCGTCCGACAGGGGGACTATGGCTACACCTTC
TRBV4-1	NA	TRBD1	TRBJ2-7	CASSQQVGGRQGASYEQYF	TGCGCCAGCAGCCAACAAGTTGGCGGACGACAGGGGGCCTCCTACGAGCAGTACTTC
TRBV4-2	NA	TRBD2	TRBJ2-6	CASSSLAGGGGANVLTF	TGTGCCAGCAGCTCCCTAGCGGGAGGGGGTGGGGCCAACGTCCTGACTTTC
TRBV6-5	NA	TRBD2	TRBJ2-1	CASSSGTMGLEFF	TGTGCCAGCAGTTCCGGGACTATGGGGTTGGAGTTCTTC
TRBV25-1	once	TRBD1	TRBJ2-2	CASSEYAGQGKTGELFF	TGTGCCAGCAGTGAATATGCGGGACAGGGAAAGACCGGGGAGCTGTTTTTT